The present T cell receptor beta chain was sequenced within a study of blood T cells in healthy people across ages. Total RNA was extracted at no less than 6 micrograms per sample. Broader study findings: Estimates based on one million T cells were treated as lower bounds. Comparison with aged donors showed that long-lived donors had more naive CD4+ cells and higher diversity.

The second PCR ran roughly 6 to 11 cycles with a sample-barcoded 5' primer and J-beta primers. TCRdb called the 5' RACE reads again in MiXCR, with one record for every CDR3 protein. The sample shows hundreds of thousands of distinct CDR3 sequences, 29% of them seen only once. Ten or more counts support this clonotype. Its antigen is still unknown. Germline assignment: CDR1 SGHRS and CDR2 YFSETQ. The germline V and J ends were trimmed by 0 bases and 4 bases, with 14 bases remaining between them. The CDR3 extends over 15 amino acids. The sample taken for sequencing was blood. The source of this sequence is an elderly woman in good health. This chain connects TRBV5-1 to TRBJ2-7, with D tentatively TRBD1 (7 bases). For the CDR3, the DNA is TGCGCCAGCAGCTTGGTTGGAGGGGGCGGGTACGAGCAGTACTTC. Protein product: CASSLVGGGGYEQYF.